This TCR beta chain was recorded in a study of beta chain features in type 1 diabetes. About the research overall: Researchers looked at about 110 million sorted cells across all samples.

Study conclusions and caveats: In patients and controls equally, PCR might favor templates that are shorter. There was a moderate but significant shortening of TCRB CDR3s in all four CD4+ subsets of Type 1 diabetes patients. Type 1 diabetes patients had VDJ junctions that carried fewer insertions and more deletions.

In the case of this clone: Its antigen remains unknown.

V shed 1 base and J shed 8 bases, with 15 bases lying between them. The germline V gene encodes CDR1 SGHAT and CDR2 FQNNGV. This CDR3 has 15 amino acids. The entirety of the isolated RNA underwent reverse transcription, so expressed TCRB transcripts were sequenced. TCRdb keeps only in-frame clones here, not all; method: immunoSEQ multiplex PCR. The sample yields fewer than 250,000 clones, about 63% seen once. Material for sequencing was naive CD4+ T cells from blood. The genes are TRBV11-2 and TRBJ2-1, with D tentatively TRBD2 (6 bases). The receptor was derived from a man aged 30 to 45 in good health. The CDR3 DNA reads TGTGCCAGCAGCTTAGGCGAAGGACTAACCCATGAGCAGTTCTTC. The encoded protein is CASSLGEGLTHEQFF.